This is a list of T cell receptor beta chains from one sample in a study of naive and memory T cell subsets. TCRdb processed the UMI-ligation and nested PCR reads anew with MiXCR; each CDR3 protein has one entry. The repertoire holds roughly 21,000 distinct CDR3 sequences, with approximately 11% as singletons. The sample was central memory CD8+ T cells from blood. These receptors all come from a human donor in good health. Both conserved end residues are part of each CDR3. Fields, in order: V gene, D gene, J gene, clone size, CDR3 protein, CDR3 DNA. D genes are given only for firm matches. Some rows have no size entry. The others give once, few or many, or a class for an expanded clone.

TRBV5-6	-	TRBJ1-1	few	CASSVALDEAFF	TGTGCCAGCAGCGTGGCATTAGATGAAGCTTTCTTT
TRBV5-5	-	TRBJ1-6	-	CASSLEQSSYNSPLHF	TGTGCCAGCAGCTTGGAGCAGAGCTCCTATAATTCACCCCTCCACTTT
TRBV7-6	TRBD1	TRBJ2-7	-	CASSPLQGSYEQYF	TGTGCCAGCAGCCCGCTACAGGGGAGTTACGAGCAGTACTTC
TRBV7-8	TRBD2	TRBJ2-2	few	CASSSPNSGRRTGELFF	TGTGCCAGCAGTTCCCCCAATAGCGGGAGGAGAACCGGGGAGCTGTTTTTT
TRBV3-1	TRBD1	TRBJ1-3	medium-sized	CASSSTVTGGSGNTIYF	TGTGCCAGCAGCAGCACCGTTACAGGGGGCTCTGGAAACACCATATATTTT
TRBV28	-	TRBJ2-5	-	CASSFLGSETQYF	TGTGCCAGCAGTTTCTTGGGGTCTGAGACCCAGTACTTC
TRBV12-3/TRBV12-4	-	TRBJ2-7	many	CASSFTGNEQYF	TGTGCCAGCAGTTTTACGGGGAACGAGCAGTACTTC
TRBV4-1	TRBD2	TRBJ2-3	few	CASSLGLGDTQYF	TGCGCCAGCAGCCTGGGACTAGGAGATACGCAGTATTTT
TRBV4-3	TRBD2	TRBJ2-5	-	CASSQEHGGKSAETQYF	TGCGCCAGCAGCCAAGAGCACGGGGGGAAGTCAGCAGAGACCCAGTACTTC
TRBV7-2	-	TRBJ1-1	-	CASSLGGVAGYAEAFF	TGTGCCAGCAGCTTGGGGGGGGTAGCGGGGTACGCTGAAGCTTTCTTT
TRBV6-5	-	TRBJ1-3	many	CASSVGHTGNTIYF	TGTGCCAGCAGTGTGGGACATACTGGAAACACCATATATTTT
TRBV20-1	-	TRBJ1-1	many	CSAPLSNTEAFF	TGCAGTGCCCCCCTTAGCAACACTGAAGCTTTCTTT
TRBV20-1	-	TRBJ2-2	many	CSAAAVVGSENTGELFF	TGCAGTGCCGCCGCTGTGGTGGGAAGTGAGAACACCGGGGAGCTGTTTTTT
TRBV9	-	TRBJ2-3	many	CASSVGNGLITDTQYF	TGTGCCAGCAGCGTAGGTAATGGCCTGATCACAGATACGCAGTATTTT
TRBV13	-	TRBJ2-1	few	CASSEANEQFF	TGTGCCAGCAGCGAAGCAAATGAGCAGTTCTTC
TRBV5-6	-	TRBJ2-7	-	CASSSRGGGEQYF	TGTGCCAGCAGCTCCCGTGGGGGTGGCGAGCAGTACTTC
TRBV9	TRBD2	TRBJ2-1	-	CASSPPGGGQYNEQFF	TGTGCCAGCAGCCCGCCCGGGGGGGGGCAATACAATGAGCAGTTCTTC
TRBV12-3/TRBV12-4	TRBD2	TRBJ2-7	few	CASSRTSGIYEQYF	TGTGCCAGCAGCCGGACTAGCGGGATCTACGAGCAGTACTTC
TRBV7-6	-	TRBJ2-7	many	CASSGPAGESYEQYF	TGTGCCAGCAGCGGACCGGCAGGGGAGTCCTACGAGCAGTACTTC
TRBV5-5	-	TRBJ2-3	-	CASSWDLPFTDTQYF	TGTGCCAGCAGCTGGGACCTCCCTTTCACAGATACGCAGTATTTT
TRBV7-9	-	TRBJ1-6	few	CASSLSVGGAGNSPLHF	TGTGCCAGCAGCTTATCCGTTGGGGGGGCTGGAAATTCACCCCTCCACTTT
TRBV6-2/TRBV6-3	-	TRBJ2-7	many	CASRLPGSEEQYF	TGTGCCAGCAGACTCCCCGGTTCGGAAGAGCAGTACTTC
TRBV28	TRBD1	TRBJ1-1	many	CASSPTGRTEAFF	TGTGCCAGCAGCCCGACAGGGAGAACTGAAGCTTTCTTT
TRBV6-6	TRBD2	TRBJ2-3	many	CASSYSNILAGSTDTQYF	TGTGCCAGCAGTTACTCGAATATCCTAGCGGGGAGCACAGATACGCAGTATTTT
TRBV6-1	-	TRBJ2-2	many	CASSGQTSNTGELFF	TGTGCCAGCAGTGGCCAGACTTCGAACACCGGGGAGCTGTTTTTT
TRBV5-2	-	TRBJ1-2	-	CASNRGGGGYTF	TGTGCCAGCAACCGGGGGGGAGGTGGCTACACCTTC
TRBV7-2	TRBD1	TRBJ1-3	many	CASSSRGQGSNTIYF	TGTGCCAGCAGCTCCAGGGGACAGGGATCGAACACCATATATTTT
TRBV27	-	TRBJ1-5	-	CASSLQGNQPQHF	TGTGCCAGCAGTTTACAGGGGAATCAGCCCCAGCATTTT
TRBV6-5	-	TRBJ2-1	-	CASSPHATYDEQFF	TGTGCCAGCAGTCCCCATGCCACGTACGATGAGCAGTTCTTC
TRBV5-1	TRBD2	TRBJ2-3	-	CASSPELAGETDTQYF	TGCGCCAGCAGCCCCGAGCTAGCGGGAGAAACAGATACGCAGTATTTT
TRBV4-1	TRBD2	TRBJ2-5	many	CASSQAGGETQYF	TGCGCCAGCAGCCAAGCGGGAGGAGAGACCCAGTACTTC
TRBV27	-	TRBJ1-5	few	CASSRSPSLSNQPQHF	TGTGCCAGCAGCCGTAGCCCCTCCCTTAGCAATCAGCCCCAGCATTTT
TRBV20-1	-	TRBJ2-1	many	CSASGLAAYNEQFF	TGCAGTGCTTCAGGACTGGCGGCTTACAATGAGCAGTTCTTC
TRBV6-5	-	TRBJ2-2	-	CASSYSADPNTGELFF	TGTGCCAGCAGTTACTCTGCGGATCCGAACACCGGGGAGCTGTTTTTT
TRBV6-2/TRBV6-3	-	TRBJ2-1	many	CASSPGIASAQPYNEQFF	TGTGCCAGCAGTCCTGGGATAGCGAGTGCCCAGCCTTACAATGAGCAGTTCTTC
TRBV7-9	-	TRBJ2-7	many	CASSPNAVEQYF	TGTGCCAGCAGTCCAAATGCGGTCGAGCAGTACTTC
TRBV12-3/TRBV12-4	-	TRBJ2-7	few	CASTNALFSGEQYF	TGTGCCAGCACTAACGCCCTCTTTAGCGGCGAGCAGTACTTC
TRBV5-6	TRBD1	TRBJ2-7	few	CASSLMGQIVEQYF	TGTGCCAGCAGCTTGATGGGACAGATTGTGGAGCAGTACTTC
TRBV4-1	-	TRBJ2-2	many	CASSRRDYTGELFF	TGCGCCAGCAGCCGACGGGATTACACCGGGGAGCTGTTTTTT
TRBV7-8	TRBD1	TRBJ1-6	-	CASSPGAGTGNSPLHF	TGTGCCAGCAGCCCAGGGGCCGGGACAGGCAATTCACCCCTCCACTTT
TRBV7-2	-	TRBJ1-2	many	CASSPRTGGYTF	TGTGCCAGCAGCCCTCGGACCGGTGGCTACACCTTC
TRBV7-9	-	TRBJ1-1	many	CASSLGDGGTEAFF	TGTGCCAGCAGCTTAGGGGACGGAGGAACTGAAGCTTTCTTT